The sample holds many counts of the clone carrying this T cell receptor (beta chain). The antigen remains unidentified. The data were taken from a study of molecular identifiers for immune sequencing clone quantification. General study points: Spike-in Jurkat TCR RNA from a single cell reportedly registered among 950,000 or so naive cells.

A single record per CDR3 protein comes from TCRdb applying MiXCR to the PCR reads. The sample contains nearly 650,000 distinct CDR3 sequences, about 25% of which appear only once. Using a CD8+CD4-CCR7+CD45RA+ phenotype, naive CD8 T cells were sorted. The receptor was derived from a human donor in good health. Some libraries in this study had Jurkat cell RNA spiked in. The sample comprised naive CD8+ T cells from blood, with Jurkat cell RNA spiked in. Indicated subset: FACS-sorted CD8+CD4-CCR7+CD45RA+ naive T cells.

CDR3 region: CASSEVPGLNEQFF. The DNA for the CDR3 is TGTGCCAGCAGTGAAGTCCCAGGGTTGAATGAGCAGTTCTTC. The chain couples TRBV6-1 to TRBJ2-1, with a weak D call TRBD1 (5 bases). This CDR3 region has 14 residues. The germline gives CDR1 MNHNS, CDR2 SASEGT. Trimming pared 1 base from V and 7 bases from J, leaving 11 bases between.